This record looks at one T cell receptor beta chain sequence and its context. There is no known antigen for this receptor. One base away there is no much larger clone; base qualities are not given. Library construction relied on the immunoSEQ multiplex PCR assay. The clones in this table, taken by TCRdb from immuneACCESS, are in-frame only. Not every clone is retained; where verified, under half of the shortfall comes from an unresolved V gene, and the cause of the rest is unknown. A total of 60,000 to 90,000 clones appear in this sample, 70% to 90% of them only once. Of the sample, 1.9% falls within the top ten clones. The data originate from a study of T cell changes during pregnancy in multiple sclerosis (dated by TCRdb to about 2019). Some background on the complete study: The study looked at changes in the T cell repertoire across pregnancy in women with multiple sclerosis.

Trimming takes 0 bases from V and 4 bases from J, and the germline ends sit 7 bases apart. Reading the germline V gene gives CDR1 SGHRS and CDR2 YFSETQ. The CDR3 spans 13 residues, from the cysteine through the phenylalanine. Only the CDR3 DNA stays, 39 bases, in frame from base 1. The V and J genes are TRBV5-1 and TRBJ2-5; perhaps TRBD1 is the D gene, with 6 bases matching. The sequence derives from a female donor with multiple sclerosis, enrolled in a pregnancy study. Sequences were derived from peripheral blood, sampled before pregnancy. The bases read TGCGCCAGCAGCTTGGGAGGGGGAGAGACCCAGTACTTC. Its product reads: CASSLGGGETQYF. Joined to the reference TRBV5-1 and TRBJ2-5 proteins, this CDR3 gives the full variable domain: KAGVTQTPRYLIKTRGQQVTLSCSPISGHRSVSWYQQTPGQGLQFLFEYFSETQRNKGNFPGRFSGRQFSNSRSEMNVSTLELGDSALYLCASSLGGGETQYFGPGTRLLVL.